What follows is one T cell receptor beta chain and its context. Only in-frame clones appear in the TCRdb table, and some are missing; sequencing was by immunoSEQ multiplex PCR. Counted here are just over 350,000 clones, roughly 90% occurring once; the ten biggest clones make up 2.5% to 3.5%. The sample comes from a study of blood T cell repertoires in COVID-19. The CDR3 consists of 14 residues. CDR1 LGHDT and CDR2 YNNKEL come from the germline V gene (reference sequence). The V segment lost 5 bases and the J segment 6 bases; nucleotides outside the gene matches: 6. The genes are TRBV3-1 (or the pseudogene TRBV3-2) and TRBJ2-1, with 8 bases aligning to TRBD1. The sequencing input was PBMCs or T cells enriched from blood (not recorded which). The receptor was isolated from a woman in her 30s who had recovered from COVID-19. The CDR3 DNA sequence: TGTGCCAGCAGCTGGACAGGGATTGGCAATGAGCAGTTCTTC. This codes for CASSWTGIGNEQFF.